This T cell receptor (beta chain) was identified during a study of Graves' ophthalmopathy and Graves' hyperthyroidism. Overall study context: There was a collection of peripheral blood at initial diagnosis, before any treatment.

The table lists this clonotype with many counts. As yet, its antigen is unknown. Amplification from RNA transcripts yielded the TCR beta CDR3 regions. Amplification began with first-round RT-PCR using HTBI primers, then second-round multiplex PCR was performed. TCRdb independently ran MiXCR on the multiplex PCR reads; one entry per CDR3 protein. The sample shows 20,000 to 30,000 distinct CDR3 sequences, approximately 48% of them seen only once. Ineligible for inclusion were patients with other autoimmune diseases, uncontrolled infections, pregnancy or lactation. The CDR3 consists of 14 residues. Trimming removed 5 bases from V and 6 bases from J, with 13 bases in between. Germline V gene sequence: CDR1 SGHNT, CDR2 YENEEA. Study outcomes and limitations: A 13-signature model separated ophthalmopathy from stable hyperthyroidism, approximately 87% sensitivity, about 81% specificity. Most expanded thyroid clonotypes above 0.001 frequency also appeared in blood.

The sequence came from an adult woman with stable Graves' hyperthyroidism. V and J are TRBV11-3 and TRBJ2-2; possibly TRBD1 for D (7 bases). The specimen was peripheral blood. The CDR3 protein is CASSPQGEAGELFF. The CDR3 DNA reads TGTGCCAGCAGCCCCCAGGGGGAGGCCGGGGAGCTGTTTTTT.